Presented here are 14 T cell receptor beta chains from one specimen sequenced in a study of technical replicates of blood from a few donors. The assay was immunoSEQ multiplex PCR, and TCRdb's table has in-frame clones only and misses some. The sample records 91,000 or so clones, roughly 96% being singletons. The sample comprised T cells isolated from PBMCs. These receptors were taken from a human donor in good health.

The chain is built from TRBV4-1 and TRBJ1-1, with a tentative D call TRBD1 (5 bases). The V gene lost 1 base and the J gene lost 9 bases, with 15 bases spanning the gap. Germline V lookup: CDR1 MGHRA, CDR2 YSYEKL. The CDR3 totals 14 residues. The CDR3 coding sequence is TGCGCCAGCAGCCAAGTACTTTGGGGGGTCCAAGCTTTCTTT. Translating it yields CASSQVLWGVQAFF.

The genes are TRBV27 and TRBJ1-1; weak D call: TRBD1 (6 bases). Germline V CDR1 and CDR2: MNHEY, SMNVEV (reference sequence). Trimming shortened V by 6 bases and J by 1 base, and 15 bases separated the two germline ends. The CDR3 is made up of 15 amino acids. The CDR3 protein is CASSLLRQENTEAFF. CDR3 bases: TGTGCCAGCAGCCTACTCCGACAGGAGAACACTGAAGCTTTCTTT.

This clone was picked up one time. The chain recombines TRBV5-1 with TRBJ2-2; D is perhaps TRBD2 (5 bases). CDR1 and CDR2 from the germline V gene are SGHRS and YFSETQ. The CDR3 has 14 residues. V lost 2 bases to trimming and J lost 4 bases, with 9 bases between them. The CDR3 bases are TGCGCCAGCAGCTTCGGGGAGTTCACCGGGGAGCTGTTTTTT. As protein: CASSFGEFTGELFF.

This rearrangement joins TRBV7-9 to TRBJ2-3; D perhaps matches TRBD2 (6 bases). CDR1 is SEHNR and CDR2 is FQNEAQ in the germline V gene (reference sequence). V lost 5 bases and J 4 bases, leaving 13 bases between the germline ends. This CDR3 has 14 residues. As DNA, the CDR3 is TGTGCCAGCAGCCCATACACGGGGGCAGATACGCAGTATTTT. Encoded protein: CASSPYTGADTQYF.

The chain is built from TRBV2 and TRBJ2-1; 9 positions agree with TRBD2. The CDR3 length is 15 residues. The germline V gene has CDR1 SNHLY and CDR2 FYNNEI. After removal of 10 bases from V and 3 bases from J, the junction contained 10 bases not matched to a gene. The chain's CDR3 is CATNPPSGDYNEQFF. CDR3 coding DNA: TGTGCCACCAACCCCCCTAGCGGGGACTACAATGAGCAGTTCTTC.

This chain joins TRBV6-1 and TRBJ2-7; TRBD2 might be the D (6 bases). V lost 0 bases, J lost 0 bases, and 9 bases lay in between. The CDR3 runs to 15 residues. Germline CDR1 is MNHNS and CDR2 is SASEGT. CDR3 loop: CASSEAPTSSYEQYF. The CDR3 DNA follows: TGTGCCAGCAGTGAAGCGCCGACTAGCTCCTACGAGCAGTACTTC.

Here the CDR3 reads CASSPVRARQETQYF. The CDR3 DNA is TGTGCCAGCAGCCCGGTGCGGGCCAGACAAGAGACCCAGTACTTC. This chain connects TRBV7-8 to TRBJ2-5, with D possibly TRBD2 on 5 matching bases. From germline, CDR1 is SGHVS and CDR2 FQNEAQ. There are 15 residues in the CDR3. Trimming cost V 5 bases and J 2 bases, with 15 bases left between them. Complete variable domain (other parts from reference TRBV7-8 and TRBJ2-5): GAGVSQSPRYKVAKRGQDVALRCDPISGHVSLFWYQQALGQGPEFLTYFQNEAQLDKSGLPSDRFFAERPEGSVSTLKIQRTQQEDSAVYLCASSPVRARQETQYFGPGTRLLVL.

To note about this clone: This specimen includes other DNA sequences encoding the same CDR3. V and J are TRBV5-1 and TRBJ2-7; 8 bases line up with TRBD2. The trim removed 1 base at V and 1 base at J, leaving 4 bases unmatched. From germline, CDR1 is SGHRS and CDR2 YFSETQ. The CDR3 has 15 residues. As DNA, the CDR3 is TGCGCCAGCAGCTTGTCGGGGGGGAGGTCCTACGAGCAGTACTTC. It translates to CASSLSGGRSYEQYF.

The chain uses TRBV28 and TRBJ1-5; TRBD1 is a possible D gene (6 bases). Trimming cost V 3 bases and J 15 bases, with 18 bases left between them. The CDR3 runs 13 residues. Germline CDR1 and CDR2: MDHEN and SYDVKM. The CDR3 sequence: CASSFPLTGNMHF. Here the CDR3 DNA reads TGTGCCAGCAGTTTCCCCCTGACAGGTAATATGCATTTT.

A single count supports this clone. In DNA form, the CDR3 reads TGTGCCAGCAGCTCCACCCAGACGGGAACCTACGAGCAGTACTTC. This codes for CASSSTQTGTYEQYF. The chain links TRBV7-8 to TRBJ2-7, with a tentative D call TRBD2 (5 bases). The CDR3 is 15 residues long. Per the germline V gene, CDR1 is SGHVS and CDR2 is FQNEAQ. V was trimmed by 4 bases and J by 2 bases, leaving 15 bases between them.

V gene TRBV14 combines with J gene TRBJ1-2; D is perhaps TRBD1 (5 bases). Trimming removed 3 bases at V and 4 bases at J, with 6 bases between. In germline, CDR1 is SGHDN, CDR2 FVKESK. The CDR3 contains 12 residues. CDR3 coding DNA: TGTGCCAGCAGCCAGGGGGGCTATGGCTACACCTTC. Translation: CASSQGGYGYTF. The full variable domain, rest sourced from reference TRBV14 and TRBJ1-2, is EAGVTQFPSHSVIEKGQTVTLRCDPISGHDNLYWYRRVMGKEIKFLLHFVKESKQDESGMPNNRFLAERTGGTYSTLKVQPAELEDSGVYFCASSQGGYGYTFGSGTRLTVV.

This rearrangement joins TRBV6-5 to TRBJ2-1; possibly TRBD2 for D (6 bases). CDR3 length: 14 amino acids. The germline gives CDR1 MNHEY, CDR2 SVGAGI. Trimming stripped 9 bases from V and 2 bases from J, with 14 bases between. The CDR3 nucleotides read TGTGCCAGTGGAGCGAGGACTACCTACAATGAGCAGTTCTTC. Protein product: CASGARTTYNEQFF.

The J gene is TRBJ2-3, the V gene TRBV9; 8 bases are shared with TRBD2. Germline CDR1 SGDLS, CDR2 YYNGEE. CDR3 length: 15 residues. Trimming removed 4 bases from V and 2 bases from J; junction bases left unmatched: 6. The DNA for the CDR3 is TGTGCCAGCAGCACGGGACTAGTCATCACAGATACGCAGTATTTT. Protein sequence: CASSTGLVITDTQYF. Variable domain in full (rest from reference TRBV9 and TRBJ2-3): DSGVTQTPKHLITATGQRVTLRCSPRSGDLSVYWYQQSLDQGLQFLIQYYNGEERAKGNILERFSAQQFPDLHSELNLSSLELGDSALYFCASSTGLVITDTQYFGPGTRLTVL.

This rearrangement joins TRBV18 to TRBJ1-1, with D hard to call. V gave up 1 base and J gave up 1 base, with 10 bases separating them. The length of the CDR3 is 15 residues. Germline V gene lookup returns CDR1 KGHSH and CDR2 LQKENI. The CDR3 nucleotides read TGTGCCAGCTCACCACGGGCAGTCAGGAACACTGAAGCTTTCTTT. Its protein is CASSPRAVRNTEAFF.